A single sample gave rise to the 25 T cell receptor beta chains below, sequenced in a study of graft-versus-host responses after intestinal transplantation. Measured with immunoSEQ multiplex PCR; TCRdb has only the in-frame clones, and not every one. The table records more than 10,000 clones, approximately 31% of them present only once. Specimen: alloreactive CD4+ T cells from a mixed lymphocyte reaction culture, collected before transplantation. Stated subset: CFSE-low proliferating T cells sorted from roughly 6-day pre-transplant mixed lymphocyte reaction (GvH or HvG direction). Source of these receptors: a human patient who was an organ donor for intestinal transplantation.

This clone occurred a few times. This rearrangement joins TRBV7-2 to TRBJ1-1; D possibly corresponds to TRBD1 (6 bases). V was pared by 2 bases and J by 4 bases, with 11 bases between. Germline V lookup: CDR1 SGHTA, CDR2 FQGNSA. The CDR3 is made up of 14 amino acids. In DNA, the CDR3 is TGTGCCAGCAGCTTACTGGGCAGGGGCACTGAAGCTTTCTTT. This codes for CASSLLGRGTEAFF.

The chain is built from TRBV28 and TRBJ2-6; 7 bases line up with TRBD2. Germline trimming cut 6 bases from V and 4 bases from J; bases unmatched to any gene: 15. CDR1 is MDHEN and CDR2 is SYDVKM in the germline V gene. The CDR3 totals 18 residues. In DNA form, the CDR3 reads TGTGCCAGCAGAACAAGGGGAGGGAGGACCCCCGGGGCCAACGTCCTGACTTTC. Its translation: CASRTRGGRTPGANVLTF.

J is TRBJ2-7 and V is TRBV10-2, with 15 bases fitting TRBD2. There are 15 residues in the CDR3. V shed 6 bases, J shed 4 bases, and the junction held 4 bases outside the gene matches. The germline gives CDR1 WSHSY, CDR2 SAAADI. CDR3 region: CASRAGLAGGYEQYF. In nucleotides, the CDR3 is TGCGCCAGCAGGGCGGGACTAGCGGGGGGTTACGAGCAGTACTTC.

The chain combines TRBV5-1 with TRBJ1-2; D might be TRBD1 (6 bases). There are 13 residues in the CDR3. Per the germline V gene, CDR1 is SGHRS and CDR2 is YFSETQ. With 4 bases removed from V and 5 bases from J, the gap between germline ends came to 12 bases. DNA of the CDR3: TGCGCCAGCAGCCCACAGGGTGATTATGGCTACACCTTC. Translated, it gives CASSPQGDYGYTF. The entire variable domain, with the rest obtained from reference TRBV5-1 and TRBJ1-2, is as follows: KAGVTQTPRYLIKTRGQQVTLSCSPISGHRSVSWYQQTPGQGLQFLFEYFSETQRNKGNFPGRFSGRQFSNSRSEMNVSTLELGDSALYLCASSPQGDYGYTFGSGTRLTVV.

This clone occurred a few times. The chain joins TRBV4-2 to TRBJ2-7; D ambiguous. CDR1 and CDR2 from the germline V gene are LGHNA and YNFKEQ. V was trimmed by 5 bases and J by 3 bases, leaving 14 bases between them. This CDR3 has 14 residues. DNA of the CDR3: TGTGCCAGCAGCAGGCTACGAGGAGTCTACGAGCAGTACTTC. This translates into CASSRLRGVYEQYF.

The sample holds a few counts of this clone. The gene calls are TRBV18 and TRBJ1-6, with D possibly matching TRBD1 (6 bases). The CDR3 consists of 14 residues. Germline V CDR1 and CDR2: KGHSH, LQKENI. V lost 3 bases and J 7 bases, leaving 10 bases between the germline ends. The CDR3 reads CASSPSTGNSPLHF. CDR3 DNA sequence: TGTGCCAGCTCACCTTCGACAGGAAATTCACCCCTCCACTTT.

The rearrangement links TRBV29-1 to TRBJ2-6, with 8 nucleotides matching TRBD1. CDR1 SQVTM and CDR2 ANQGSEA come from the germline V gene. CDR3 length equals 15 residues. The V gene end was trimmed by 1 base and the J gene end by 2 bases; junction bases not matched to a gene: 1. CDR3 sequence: CSVEGQGTGANVLTF. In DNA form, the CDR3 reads TGCAGCGTTGAAGGACAGGGGACTGGGGCCAACGTCCTGACTTTC.

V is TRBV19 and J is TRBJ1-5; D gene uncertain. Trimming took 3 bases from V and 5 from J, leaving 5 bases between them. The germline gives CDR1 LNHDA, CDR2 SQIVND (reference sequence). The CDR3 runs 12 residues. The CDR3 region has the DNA TGTGCCAGTAGTATTCTTTATCAGCCCCAGCATTTT. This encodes CASSILYQPQHF. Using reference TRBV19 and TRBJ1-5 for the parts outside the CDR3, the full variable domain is DGGITQSPKYLFRKEGQNVTLSCEQNLNHDAMYWYRQDPGQGLRLIYYSQIVNDFQKGDIAEGYSVSREKKESFPLTVTSAQKNPTAFYLCASSILYQPQHFGDGTRLSIL.

The CDR3: CASSPGVQAFF. The CDR3, as DNA: TGTGCCAGCAGCCCGGGAGTTCAAGCTTTCTTT. The V gene is TRBV5-8, the J gene TRBJ1-1; the D is unclear. The CDR3 totals 11 residues. Per germline, CDR1 SGHTS and CDR2 YDEGEE. V was cut by 4 bases and J by 9 bases, with 10 bases left in between.

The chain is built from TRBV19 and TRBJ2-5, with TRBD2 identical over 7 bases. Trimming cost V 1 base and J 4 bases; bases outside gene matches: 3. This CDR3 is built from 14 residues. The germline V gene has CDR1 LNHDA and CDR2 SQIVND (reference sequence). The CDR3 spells CASSIGGRGETQYF. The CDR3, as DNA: TGTGCCAGTAGTATAGGAGGGAGGGGAGAGACCCAGTACTTC.

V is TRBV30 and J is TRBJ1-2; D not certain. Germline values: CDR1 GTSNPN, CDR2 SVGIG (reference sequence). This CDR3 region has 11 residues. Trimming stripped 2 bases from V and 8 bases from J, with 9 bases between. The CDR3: CAWSRGYGYTF. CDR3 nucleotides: TGTGCCTGGAGTCGAGGGTACGGCTACACCTTC.

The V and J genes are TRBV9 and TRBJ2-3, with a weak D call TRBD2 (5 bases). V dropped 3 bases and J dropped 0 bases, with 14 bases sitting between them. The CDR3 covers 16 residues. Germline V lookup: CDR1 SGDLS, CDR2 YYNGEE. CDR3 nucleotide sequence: TGTGCCAGCAGCGGGAGATTTAGGACTAGCACAGATACGCAGTATTTT. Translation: CASSGRFRTSTDTQYF.

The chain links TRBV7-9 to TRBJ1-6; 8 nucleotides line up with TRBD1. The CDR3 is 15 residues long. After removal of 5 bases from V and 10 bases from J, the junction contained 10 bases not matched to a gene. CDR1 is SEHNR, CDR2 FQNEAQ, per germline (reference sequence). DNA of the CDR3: TGTGCCAGCAGCCCCGGACAGGGCGAGGGGTCACCCCTCCACTTT. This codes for CASSPGQGEGSPLHF.

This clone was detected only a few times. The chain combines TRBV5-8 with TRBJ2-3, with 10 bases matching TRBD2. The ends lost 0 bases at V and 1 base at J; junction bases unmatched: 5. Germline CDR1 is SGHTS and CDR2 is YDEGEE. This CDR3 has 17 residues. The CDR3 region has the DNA TGTGCCAGCAGCTTGGCCAGCACTAGCGGGGGCACAGATACGCAGTATTTT. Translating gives CASSLASTSGGTDTQYF. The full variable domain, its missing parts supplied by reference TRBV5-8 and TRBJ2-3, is EAGVTQSPTHLIKTRGQQATLRCSPISGHTSVYWYQQALGLGLQFLLWYDEGEERNRGNFPPRFSGRQFPNYSSELNVNALELEDSALYLCASSLASTSGGTDTQYFGPGTRLTVL.

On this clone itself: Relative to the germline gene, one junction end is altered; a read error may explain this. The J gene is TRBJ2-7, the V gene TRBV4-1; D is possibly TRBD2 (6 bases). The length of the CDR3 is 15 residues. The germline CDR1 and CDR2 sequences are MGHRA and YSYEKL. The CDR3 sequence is CASSQGGGLSHEQYF. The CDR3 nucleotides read TGTGCCAGCAGCCAAGGCGGAGGGCTCTCCCACGAGCAGTACTTC.

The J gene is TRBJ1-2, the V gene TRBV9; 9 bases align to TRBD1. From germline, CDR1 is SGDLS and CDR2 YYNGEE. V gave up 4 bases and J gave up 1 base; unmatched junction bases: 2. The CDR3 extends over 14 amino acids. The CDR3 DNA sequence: TGTGCCAGCAGCCCGGGACAGGGTAACTATGGCTACACCTTC. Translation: CASSPGQGNYGYTF.

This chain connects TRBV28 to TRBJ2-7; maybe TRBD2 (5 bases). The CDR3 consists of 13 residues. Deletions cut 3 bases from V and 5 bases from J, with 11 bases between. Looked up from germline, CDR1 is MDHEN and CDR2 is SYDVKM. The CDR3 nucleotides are TGTGCCAGCAGTTTGCAGACCGGGAACGAGCAGTACTTC. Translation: CASSLQTGNEQYF.

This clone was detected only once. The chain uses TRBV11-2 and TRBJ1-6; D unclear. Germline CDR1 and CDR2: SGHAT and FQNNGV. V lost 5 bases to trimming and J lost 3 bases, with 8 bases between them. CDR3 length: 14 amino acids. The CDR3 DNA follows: TGTGCCAGCAGCGCCGGGAACTATAATTCACCCCTCCACTTT. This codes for CASSAGNYNSPLHF.

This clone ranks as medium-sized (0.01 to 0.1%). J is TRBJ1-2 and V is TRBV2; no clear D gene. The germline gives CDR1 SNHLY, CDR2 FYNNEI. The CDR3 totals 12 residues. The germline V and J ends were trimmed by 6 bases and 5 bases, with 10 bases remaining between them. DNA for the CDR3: TGTGCCAGCAGCCAGAACCCTTATGGCTACACCTTC. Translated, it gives CASSQNPYGYTF.

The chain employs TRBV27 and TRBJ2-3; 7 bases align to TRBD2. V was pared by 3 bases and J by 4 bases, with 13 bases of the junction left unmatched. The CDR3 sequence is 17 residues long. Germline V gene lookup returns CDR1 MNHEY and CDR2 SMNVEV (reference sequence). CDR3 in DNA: TGTGCCAGCAGTTTGGGGGTCCGAGCGGGGTCTGCAGATACGCAGTATTTT. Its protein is CASSLGVRAGSADTQYF.

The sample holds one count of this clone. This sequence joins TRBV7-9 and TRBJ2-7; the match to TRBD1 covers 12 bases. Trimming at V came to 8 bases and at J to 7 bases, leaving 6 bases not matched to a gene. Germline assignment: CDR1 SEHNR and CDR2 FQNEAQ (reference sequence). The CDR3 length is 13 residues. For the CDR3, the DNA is TGTGCCAGCTTCGGGACAGGGGGCCGTGAGCAGTACTTC. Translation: CASFGTGGREQYF.

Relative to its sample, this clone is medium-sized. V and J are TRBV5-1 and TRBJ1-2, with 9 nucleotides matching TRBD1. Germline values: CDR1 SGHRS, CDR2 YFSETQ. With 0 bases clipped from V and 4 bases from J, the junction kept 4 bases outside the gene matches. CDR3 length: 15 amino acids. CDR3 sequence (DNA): TGCGCCAGCAGCTTGGGGGACAGGGTTACCTATGGCTACACCTTC. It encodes CASSLGDRVTYGYTF.

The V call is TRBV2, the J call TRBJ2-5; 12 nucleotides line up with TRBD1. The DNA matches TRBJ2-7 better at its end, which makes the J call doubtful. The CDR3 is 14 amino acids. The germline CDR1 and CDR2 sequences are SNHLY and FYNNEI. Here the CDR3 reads CASSGDRGPYEQYF. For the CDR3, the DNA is TGTGCCAGCAGTGGGGACAGGGGGCCCTACGAGCAGTACTTC.

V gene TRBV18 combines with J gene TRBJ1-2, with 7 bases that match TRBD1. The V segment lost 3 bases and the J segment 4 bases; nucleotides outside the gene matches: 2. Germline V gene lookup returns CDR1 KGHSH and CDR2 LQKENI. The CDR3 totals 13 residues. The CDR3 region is CASSPGQSYGYTF. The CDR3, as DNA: TGTGCCAGCTCACCGGGACAGAGCTATGGCTACACCTTC.

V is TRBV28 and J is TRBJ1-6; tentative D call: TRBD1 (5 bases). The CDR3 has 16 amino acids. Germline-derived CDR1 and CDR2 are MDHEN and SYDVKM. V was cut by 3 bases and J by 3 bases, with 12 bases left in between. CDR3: CASSLYGGDYNSPLHF. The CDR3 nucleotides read TGTGCCAGCAGTTTGTACGGGGGTGACTATAATTCACCCCTCCACTTT.